Listed below are T cell receptor beta chains from one sample, sequenced in a study of CD8 T cells in ankylosing spondylitis. TCRdb itself ran the 5' RACE reads through MiXCR, one entry per CDR3 protein. The repertoire holds 150,000 to 200,000 distinct CDR3 sequences, 15% to 20% seen once, with around 4% in the top ten. The sequencing sample was made of blood, either unsorted or a sorted T cell fraction (not recorded which). All receptors come from a male donor aged 5-30 years with ankylosing spondylitis or in good health (not recorded which). The CDR3 runs from the conserved cysteine through the conserved F or W. D genes are given only for firm matches. A row's size may be missing; if present it is once, few, many or a size class.

j_gene: TRBJ1-1
v_gene: TRBV19
abundance: many
d_gene: NA
CDR3aa: CASSIVGRRTEAFF
CDR3nt: TGTGCCAGTAGTATAGTGGGCCGGCGGACTGAAGCTTTCTTT

j_gene: TRBJ1-1
v_gene: TRBV29-1
abundance: many
d_gene: NA
CDR3aa: CSGGGTEAFF
CDR3nt: TGCAGTGGAGGGGGGACTGAAGCTTTCTTT

j_gene: TRBJ2-1
v_gene: TRBV12-3/TRBV12-4
abundance: many
d_gene: TRBD2
CDR3aa: CASSLSGGPGNEQFF
CDR3nt: TGTGCCAGCAGTTTAAGCGGGGGCCCAGGGAATGAGCAGTTCTTC

j_gene: TRBJ1-1
v_gene: TRBV28
abundance: many
d_gene: TRBD1
CDR3aa: CASKSPRGHTEAFF
CDR3nt: TGTGCCAGCAAATCTCCCAGGGGGCATACTGAAGCTTTCTTT

j_gene: TRBJ2-7
v_gene: TRBV11-3
abundance: many
d_gene: TRBD2
CDR3aa: CASSFVPGGTSVYEQYF
CDR3nt: TGTGCCAGCAGCTTCGTACCTGGGGGGACTAGCGTTTACGAGCAGTACTTC

j_gene: TRBJ2-1
v_gene: TRBV7-3
abundance: many
d_gene: NA
CDR3aa: CASSLIPSLAEQFF
CDR3nt: TGTGCCAGCAGCTTAATTCCTAGCTTGGCTGAGCAGTTCTTC

j_gene: TRBJ1-1
v_gene: TRBV11-3
abundance: NA
d_gene: NA
CDR3aa: CASSLGGDRVAFF
CDR3nt: TGTGCCAGCAGCTTAGGGGGAGACCGCGTGGCTTTCTTT

j_gene: TRBJ1-3
v_gene: TRBV12-3/TRBV12-4
abundance: many
d_gene: TRBD1
CDR3aa: CASSYRGRSGNTIYF
CDR3nt: TGTGCCAGCAGCTACAGGGGCAGGTCTGGAAACACCATATATTTT

j_gene: TRBJ2-3
v_gene: TRBV5-6
abundance: many
d_gene: NA
CDR3aa: CASSSRPTDTQYF
CDR3nt: TGTGCCAGCAGCTCAAGACCTACAGATACGCAGTATTTT

j_gene: TRBJ2-1
v_gene: TRBV7-3
abundance: many
d_gene: NA
CDR3aa: CASSLYVNEQFF
CDR3nt: TGTGCCAGCAGCTTATACGTGAATGAGCAGTTCTTC

j_gene: TRBJ2-1
v_gene: TRBV19
abundance: NA
d_gene: TRBD1
CDR3aa: CASSIQTGANEQFF
CDR3nt: TGTGCCAGTAGTATCCAAACAGGGGCGAATGAGCAGTTCTTC

j_gene: TRBJ1-5
v_gene: TRBV20-1
abundance: once
d_gene: TRBD1
CDR3aa: CSAIQGISNQPQHF
CDR3nt: TGCAGTGCTATACAGGGGATTAGCAATCAGCCCCAGCATTTT

j_gene: TRBJ2-3
v_gene: TRBV3-1
abundance: NA
d_gene: TRBD2
CDR3aa: CASSQDSGASTDTQYF
CDR3nt: TGTGCCAGCAGCCAAGACAGCGGGGCTAGCACAGATACGCAGTATTTT

j_gene: TRBJ1-1
v_gene: TRBV11-3
abundance: NA
d_gene: TRBD1
CDR3aa: CASSPRTGESTEAFF
CDR3nt: TGTGCCAGCAGCCCGCGTACAGGGGAGAGTACTGAAGCTTTCTTT

j_gene: TRBJ2-4
v_gene: TRBV3-1
abundance: NA
d_gene: TRBD1
CDR3aa: CASSQDPRDSYKNIQYF
CDR3nt: TGTGCCAGCAGCCAAGATCCCCGGGACAGCTACAAAAACATTCAGTACTTC

j_gene: TRBJ2-1
v_gene: TRBV20-1
abundance: NA
d_gene: TRBD2
CDR3aa: CSAYDRTSGYNEQFF
CDR3nt: TGCAGTGCTTACGACAGGACTAGCGGGTACAATGAGCAGTTCTTC

j_gene: TRBJ1-1
v_gene: TRBV29-1
abundance: many
d_gene: NA
CDR3aa: CSVGTRMNTEAFF
CDR3nt: TGCAGCGTTGGGACACGAATGAACACTGAAGCTTTCTTT

j_gene: TRBJ2-5
v_gene: TRBV5-4
abundance: many
d_gene: NA
CDR3aa: CASSSAGRRQTQYF
CDR3nt: TGTGCCAGCAGCTCCGCGGGACGTCGGCAGACCCAGTACTTC

j_gene: TRBJ2-1
v_gene: TRBV21-1
abundance: NA
d_gene: NA
CDR3aa: CASSKATHSGRRYEQFF
CDR3nt: TGTGCCAGCAGCAAAGCGACACATAGCGGGAGGAGGTATGAGCAGTTCTTC

j_gene: TRBJ2-2
v_gene: TRBV2
abundance: many
d_gene: TRBD2
CDR3aa: CASSLGTSGRGTGELFF
CDR3nt: TGTGCCAGCAGCCTTGGGACTAGCGGGAGGGGAACCGGGGAGCTGTTTTTT

j_gene: TRBJ1-5
v_gene: TRBV6-2/TRBV6-3
abundance: many
d_gene: NA
CDR3aa: CASRTDGMSQPQHF
CDR3nt: TGTGCCAGCAGGACTGACGGAATGTCTCAGCCCCAGCATTTT

j_gene: TRBJ2-1
v_gene: TRBV18
abundance: few
d_gene: NA
CDR3aa: CASSPPSGARDEQFF
CDR3nt: TGTGCCAGCTCACCACCGTCGGGAGCCAGGGATGAGCAGTTCTTC

j_gene: TRBJ2-7
v_gene: TRBV29-1
abundance: many
d_gene: NA
CDR3aa: CSVRVPGEYEQYF
CDR3nt: TGCAGCGTTCGTGTCCCAGGGGAATACGAGCAGTACTTC

j_gene: TRBJ2-1
v_gene: TRBV6-5
abundance: NA
d_gene: TRBD2
CDR3aa: CASSFERDSYNEQFF
CDR3nt: TGTGCCAGCAGTTTTGAGCGGGACTCCTACAATGAGCAGTTCTTC

j_gene: TRBJ2-4
v_gene: TRBV12-5
abundance: NA
d_gene: NA
CDR3aa: CASGLGPRGSKNIQYF
CDR3nt: TGTGCTAGTGGTTTGGGACCGCGAGGCTCCAAAAACATTCAGTACTTC

j_gene: TRBJ2-7
v_gene: TRBV12-3/TRBV12-4
abundance: few
d_gene: NA
CDR3aa: CASSFGPSYEQYF
CDR3nt: TGTGCCAGCAGTTTCGGGCCCTCCTACGAGCAGTACTTC

j_gene: TRBJ2-1
v_gene: TRBV15
abundance: many
d_gene: NA
CDR3aa: CATRTASYNEQFF
CDR3nt: TGTGCCACCAGGACAGCTTCCTACAATGAGCAGTTCTTC

j_gene: TRBJ2-5
v_gene: TRBV29-1
abundance: few
d_gene: NA
CDR3aa: CSALSSETQYF
CDR3nt: TGCAGCGCCCTAAGCTCAGAGACCCAGTACTTC